This is a list of T cell receptor beta chains from one sample in a study of T-cell reconstitution after alpha-beta-depleted transplantation in children. One entry per CDR3 protein, called by TCRdb with MiXCR from the PCR reads. The sample yields approximately 520,000 distinct CDR3 sequences, approximately 32% seen once. Sequenced material: PBMCs from the stem cell graft donor, taken from the stem cell graft. These receptors all stem from a human donor who donated a stem cell graft to a child with aplastic anemia. CDR3s include the opening cysteine and the closing phenylalanine or tryptophan. Fields, in order: CDR3 DNA, CDR3 protein, J gene, V gene, D gene, clone size. D genes are given only for firm matches. A clone size is listed for some rows: how often the clone was seen (once, few, many), or a class if it is expanded.

DNA: TGTGCCAGCAGCCCCGTAAGCTACGGTGAGCCCCAGCATTTT; CDR3: CASSPVSYGEPQHF; J: TRBJ1-5; V: TRBV5-5; D: NA; size: NA
DNA: TGTGCCAGCAGCCCTTGGCCGCTAAGGGGAACCGTAAACACTGAAGCTTTCTTT; CDR3: CASSPWPLRGTVNTEAFF; J: TRBJ1-1; V: TRBV12-1; D: NA; size: NA
DNA: TGCAGTGCTAGTAAGTTGCGGTCCACAGATACGCAGTATTTT; CDR3: CSASKLRSTDTQYF; J: TRBJ2-3; V: TRBV20-1; D: NA; size: few
DNA: TGTGCCAGCAGCCAAGAAGTGGCGGCGGGAAATGAGCAGTTCTTC; CDR3: CASSQEVAAGNEQFF; J: TRBJ2-1; V: TRBV4-2; D: NA; size: NA
DNA: TGTGCCAGCAGCTTGACGCAGACCCAGTACTTC; CDR3: CASSLTQTQYF; J: TRBJ2-5; V: TRBV5-6; D: NA; size: few
DNA: TGTGCCAGCAGTGCCCGGGGGAATGAAAAACTGTTTTTT; CDR3: CASSARGNEKLFF; J: TRBJ1-4; V: TRBV6-6; D: NA; size: NA
DNA: TGTGCCACCTCCCGGAATACCTACGAGCAGTACTTC; CDR3: CATSRNTYEQYF; J: TRBJ2-7; V: TRBV12-3/TRBV12-4; D: NA; size: few
DNA: TGTGCCAGCTCACGACTGGACCCCTGGGGCACTGAAGCTTTCTTT; CDR3: CASSRLDPWGTEAFF; J: TRBJ1-1; V: TRBV18; D: NA; size: few
DNA: TGCGCCAGCAGCCCGGGGAGGCCCAGCACAGATACGCAGTATTTT; CDR3: CASSPGRPSTDTQYF; J: TRBJ2-3; V: TRBV5-1; D: NA; size: NA
DNA: TGTGCCAGCAGCTTAGGTCTACTGGGCTACACCTTC; CDR3: CASSLGLLGYTF; J: TRBJ1-2; V: TRBV7-9; D: NA; size: NA
DNA: TGTGCCAGCAGCGTAACTACTAGCGGGAGCTCCTACGAGCAGTACTTC; CDR3: CASSVTTSGSSYEQYF; J: TRBJ2-7; V: TRBV12-3/TRBV12-4; D: TRBD2; size: NA
DNA: TGTGCCAGCAGCAGGAACAGGGAAGAAGCTTTCTTT; CDR3: CASSRNREEAFF; J: TRBJ1-1; V: TRBV11-2; D: NA; size: few
DNA: TGCGCCAGCAGCTTGGTCTCCGGGGCTGCTAGCGGGGGAACCTACGAGCAGTACTTC; CDR3: CASSLVSGAASGGTYEQYF; J: TRBJ2-7; V: TRBV5-1; D: TRBD2; size: NA
DNA: TGTGCCAGCAGTTTAAGGCACCCGAACACTGCAGCTTTCTTT; CDR3: CASSLRHPNTAAFF; J: TRBJ1-1; V: TRBV27; D: NA; size: NA
DNA: TGTGCCAGCAGCGTCAGGGAGGGCGGTCAGCCCCAGCATTTT; CDR3: CASSVREGGQPQHF; J: TRBJ1-5; V: TRBV12-3/TRBV12-4; D: NA; size: few
DNA: TGTGCCAGCAGCGTAGTCGGGGGGCGTCAAACCGGGGAGCTGTTTTTT; CDR3: CASSVVGGRQTGELFF; J: TRBJ2-2; V: TRBV9; D: NA; size: few
DNA: TGTGCCAGCAGTGACTCGGGGGACAGTTACAATGAGCAGTTCTTC; CDR3: CASSDSGDSYNEQFF; J: TRBJ2-1; V: TRBV6-4; D: TRBD1; size: NA
DNA: TGTGCCAGCAGCTTGAGGGTTGCAGGAAACTATGGCTACACCTTC; CDR3: CASSLRVAGNYGYTF; J: TRBJ1-2; V: TRBV5-6; D: NA; size: NA
DNA: TGTGCCACCAACCCCGGGACAGGGTTCTACGAGCAGTACTTC; CDR3: CATNPGTGFYEQYF; J: TRBJ2-7; V: TRBV5-4; D: TRBD1; size: NA
DNA: TGTGCCTCTACTTGGGACAGGGGTGGGACTGAAGCTTTCTTT; CDR3: CASTWDRGGTEAFF; J: TRBJ1-1; V: TRBV30; D: TRBD1; size: NA
DNA: TGTGCCACCAGGGACAGAATGGACACTGAAGCTTTCTTT; CDR3: CATRDRMDTEAFF; J: TRBJ1-1; V: TRBV24-1; D: NA; size: few
DNA: TGCAGTGCCCAACCGGCGGGCCGGGGGACTGAAGCTTTCTTT; CDR3: CSAQPAGRGTEAFF; J: TRBJ1-1; V: TRBV20-1; D: NA; size: few
DNA: TGCAGCGTTGACCTACTAGCGTCCGGGGAGCTGTTTTTT; CDR3: CSVDLLASGELFF; J: TRBJ2-2; V: TRBV29-1; D: TRBD2; size: few
DNA: TGCGCCAGCACCCAGGGACTAGCGGGAGATACGCAGTATTTT; CDR3: CASTQGLAGDTQYF; J: TRBJ2-3; V: TRBV5-1; D: TRBD2; size: few
DNA: TGTGCCAGCAGTGTTGGGGGACAGGGACGTCAAGAGACCCAGTACTTC; CDR3: CASSVGGQGRQETQYF; J: TRBJ2-5; V: TRBV25-1; D: TRBD1; size: many
DNA: TGTGCCAGCAGTACAACAGGGGATCAGCCCCAGCATTTT; CDR3: CASSTTGDQPQHF; J: TRBJ1-5; V: TRBV12-3/TRBV12-4; D: TRBD1; size: few
DNA: TGTGCCATCAGTGAGTCGGCTGTATCTAATGAAAAACTGTTTTTT; CDR3: CAISESAVSNEKLFF; J: TRBJ1-4; V: TRBV10-3; D: NA; size: few
DNA: TGCGCCAGCAGGGACTTTTCGACCGGCCAAGAGACCCAGTACTTC; CDR3: CASRDFSTGQETQYF; J: TRBJ2-5; V: TRBV10-2; D: NA; size: few
DNA: TGTGCCAGCAGCCCAGCCCGGGGGTCGGGAGGGGAGACCCAGTACTTC; CDR3: CASSPARGSGGETQYF; J: TRBJ2-5; V: TRBV7-2; D: TRBD2; size: NA
DNA: TGCAGCGTTGAGAGGTCCGGGTCTGAGCAGTTCTTC; CDR3: CSVERSGSEQFF; J: TRBJ2-1; V: TRBV29-1; D: NA; size: NA
DNA: TGTGCCAGCAGTTTAAGACAGGTTTACGGGGAGACCCAGTACTTC; CDR3: CASSLRQVYGETQYF; J: TRBJ2-5; V: TRBV27; D: NA; size: NA
DNA: TGTGCCAGCAGTGAATATCTATCGGGAAGGGCTAATGAAAAACTGTTTTTT; CDR3: CASSEYLSGRANEKLFF; J: TRBJ1-4; V: TRBV25-1; D: NA; size: NA
DNA: TGTGCCAGCAGCGTCGGGACAGGGTCCTACGAGCAGTACTTC; CDR3: CASSVGTGSYEQYF; J: TRBJ2-7; V: TRBV7-3; D: TRBD1; size: few
DNA: TGTGCCACCAGTCCTATAGGGGGGGATTCAAAATACAATGAGCAGTTCTTC; CDR3: CATSPIGGDSKYNEQFF; J: TRBJ2-1; V: TRBV24-1; D: NA; size: few
DNA: TGTGCCAGCAGCCCAATACTAGCGGGAGTCGATGAGCAGTTCTTC; CDR3: CASSPILAGVDEQFF; J: TRBJ2-1; V: TRBV5-4; D: TRBD2; size: NA
DNA: TGCAGCGTTGAAAGGGGGATAGGGACCCAGTACTTC; CDR3: CSVERGIGTQYF; J: TRBJ2-5; V: TRBV29-1; D: NA; size: NA
DNA: TGTGCCAGCACCATGGACACGTTGAACACTGAAGCTTTCTTT; CDR3: CASTMDTLNTEAFF; J: TRBJ1-1; V: TRBV6-2/TRBV6-3; D: NA; size: NA
DNA: TGTGCCAGTAGGATCAGTCATGATAGCAATCAGCCCCAGCATTTT; CDR3: CASRISHDSNQPQHF; J: TRBJ1-5; V: TRBV19; D: NA; size: NA
DNA: TGTGCCAGCAGCTTGGAGGGTCCCGGGATGGAGCAGTACTTC; CDR3: CASSLEGPGMEQYF; J: TRBJ2-7; V: TRBV5-6; D: NA; size: few